Shown below are 14 T cell receptor beta chains from a single sample sequenced in a study of T cell repertoires in cytomegalovirus infection. MiXCR, run by TCRdb on the reads, gives a single entry per CDR3 protein. This table holds roughly 230,000 distinct CDR3 sequences, 9% to 15% found once. The sample taken for sequencing was PBMCs. These receptors were obtained from a human donor in good health (CMV status not recorded). Some clones in this sample may be carry-over from other donors' samples.

For this clonotype: Here the CDR3 omits its conserved ending phenylalanine or tryptophan, so a read error is the likely source. This chain links TRBV7-2 with TRBJ2-7; D gene unclear. V lost 4 bases and J lost 0, with 10 bases in between. The germline CDR1 and CDR2 sequences are SGHTA and FQGNSA. This CDR3 contains 14 residues. The chain's CDR3 is CASSSITGSYEQYS. The CDR3 nucleotides are TGTGCCAGCAGCTCCATAACTGGCTCCTACGAGCAGTACTCC.

This chain connects TRBV25-1 to TRBJ2-1; tentatively, D is TRBD1 (7 bases). CDR3 length: 16 residues. Germline lookup yields CDR1 MGHDK and CDR2 SYGVNS. Trimming took 6 bases from V and 10 from J, leaving 25 bases between them. CDR3 nucleotide sequence: TGTGCCAGCAGCCCGACGGGGGCAGGGGGGCTTGTGGAGCAGTTCTTC. Its translation is CASSPTGAGGLVEQFF.

About this clonotype itself: This sequence may be a read error, since a much larger clone differs from it by one base. The chain combines TRBV12-3 or TRBV12-4 with TRBJ2-3; D not certain. With 5 bases removed from V and 5 bases from J, the gap between germline ends came to 11 bases. The CDR3 sequence is 13 residues long. The CDR3 loop reads CASSQLTVDTQYF. The CDR3 DNA reads TGTGCCAGCAGTCAACTTACAGTAGATACGCAGTATTTT.

This chain links TRBV4-1 with TRBJ2-2; D gene uncertain. From germline, CDR1 is MGHRA and CDR2 YSYEKL. The CDR3 sequence is 14 residues long. V dropped 1 base and J dropped 6 bases, with 9 bases sitting between them. CDR3 residues: CASSQGHIPGELFF. DNA for the CDR3: TGCGCCAGCAGCCAAGGCCACATCCCCGGGGAGCTGTTTTTT.

The chain employs TRBV11-1 and TRBJ2-3; D perhaps matches TRBD2 (5 bases). Germline V gives CDR1 SGHAT, CDR2 FQDESV (reference sequence). The CDR3 extends over 14 amino acids. With 5 bases removed from V and 6 bases from J, the gap between germline ends came to 15 bases. This CDR3 reads CASSIGLAADTQYF. CDR3 in DNA: TGTGCCAGCAGCATCGGACTGGCCGCGGATACGCAGTATTTT.

This clonotype was observed a handful of times. The genes are TRBV5-1 and TRBJ2-5, with 12 bases that match TRBD2. V trimming: 3 bases; J trimming: 3 bases; junction bases outside the gene matches: 9. Germline V lookup: CDR1 SGHRS, CDR2 YFSETQ. The CDR3 spans 17 residues. CDR3 residues: CASSSGWTSGAEETQYF. The CDR3 DNA is TGCGCCAGCAGCTCGGGTTGGACTAGCGGGGCCGAAGAGACCCAGTACTTC.

The rearrangement uses TRBV29-1 and TRBJ2-5, with 7 bases that match TRBD1. The J segment lost 2 bases and the V segment lost 7 bases, leaving 4 bases of the junction unmatched. The CDR3 is 12 amino acids. Germline V gene data show CDR1 as SQVTM and CDR2 as ANQGSEA. The CDR3 protein is CSGGQQQETQYF. CDR3 DNA sequence: TGCAGCGGGGGACAGCAGCAAGAGACCCAGTACTTC.

The chain carries TRBV20-1 and TRBJ1-4; D is unclear. Trimming stripped 0 bases from V and 6 bases from J, with 14 bases between. The CDR3 is made up of 15 amino acids. CDR1 and CDR2 from the germline V gene are DFQATT and SNEGSKA (reference sequence). CDR3: CSAREGNAVDEKLFF. The CDR3 DNA reads as TGCAGTGCTAGAGAGGGGAATGCGGTGGATGAAAAACTGTTTTTT.

In this sample, this clonotype turned up a few times. This chain connects TRBV3-1 to TRBJ2-1, with 11 bases matching TRBD2. The CDR3 sequence is 14 residues long. Germline assignment: CDR1 LGHDT and CDR2 YNNKEL (reference sequence). The trim removed 4 bases at V and 6 bases at J, leaving 2 bases unmatched. CDR3 nucleotide sequence: TGTGCCAGCAGCCGACTAGCGGGACCCAATGAGCAGTTCTTC. As protein: CASSRLAGPNEQFF.

This clonotype was counted ten times or more. Here the CDR3 reads CASSLRDRGAGLGHTQYF. For the CDR3, the DNA is TGTGCCAGCAGCTTGAGGGACAGGGGCGCAGGGTTGGGTCATACGCAGTATTTT. The J gene is TRBJ2-3, the V gene TRBV7-2; TRBD1 agrees at 10 bases. CDR1 SGHTA and CDR2 FQGNSA come from the germline V gene. The V segment lost 3 bases and the J segment 7 bases; nucleotides outside the gene matches: 16. CDR3 length: 18 amino acids.

This clonotype was seen a handful of times. The V and J genes are TRBV19 and TRBJ2-5; tentatively, D is TRBD1 (6 bases). Trimming pared 5 bases from V and 5 bases from J, leaving 12 bases between. CDR1 is LNHDA and CDR2 is SQIVND in the germline V gene (reference sequence). The CDR3 runs to 13 residues. The DNA for the CDR3 is TGTGCCAGTAGTCCCTCAGGGGCTGAGACCCAGTACTTC. Translated, it gives CASSPSGAETQYF. The variable domain in full, completed from reference TRBV19 and TRBJ2-5, reads DGGITQSPKYLFRKEGQNVTLSCEQNLNHDAMYWYRQDPGQGLRLIYYSQIVNDFQKGDIAEGYSVSREKKESFPLTVTSAQKNPTAFYLCASSPSGAETQYFGPGTRLLVL.

This clonotype was observed a few times. The chain links TRBV27 to TRBJ1-6, with D possibly being TRBD1 (5 bases). This CDR3 is built from 16 residues. Per the germline V gene, CDR1 is MNHEY and CDR2 is SMNVEV (reference sequence). V was clipped by 3 bases and J by 7 bases, with 16 bases between them. CDR3 in amino acids: CASSLGVEGPNSPLHF. Here the CDR3 DNA reads TGTGCCAGCAGTTTGGGGGTAGAGGGCCCAAATTCACCCCTCCACTTT.

The J gene is TRBJ2-1, the V gene TRBV10-3, with 8 bases matching TRBD1. J gave up 5 bases and V 8 bases, and 8 bases lay outside the gene matches. The CDR3 loop spans 14 amino acids. Germline V gene data show CDR1 as ENHRY and CDR2 as SYGVKD. The CDR3 here is CAIGPGQENNEQFF. The CDR3 DNA reads as TGTGCCATCGGACCGGGACAGGAGAACAATGAGCAGTTCTTC.

This clonotype was found a few times. The rearrangement links TRBV25-1 to TRBJ2-7; D is undetermined. The CDR3 spans 13 residues. Trimming pared 6 bases from V and 0 bases from J, leaving 9 bases between. Germline lookup yields CDR1 MGHDK and CDR2 SYGVNS. CDR3 amino acids: CASRPWSSYEQYF. CDR3 bases: TGTGCCAGCAGGCCCTGGAGCTCCTACGAGCAGTACTTC.